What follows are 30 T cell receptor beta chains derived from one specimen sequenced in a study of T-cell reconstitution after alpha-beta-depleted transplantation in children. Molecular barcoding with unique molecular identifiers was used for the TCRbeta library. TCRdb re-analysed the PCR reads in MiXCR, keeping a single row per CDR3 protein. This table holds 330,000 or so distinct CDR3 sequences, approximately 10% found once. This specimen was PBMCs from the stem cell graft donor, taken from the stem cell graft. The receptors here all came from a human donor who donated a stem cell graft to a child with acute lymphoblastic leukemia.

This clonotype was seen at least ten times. CDR3 nucleotides: TGTGCCAGCAGCCAAGAGGCCAGGGCTTCTGGCTACACCTTC. Translation: CASSQEARASGYTF. The chain carries TRBV3-1 and TRBJ1-2, with D perhaps TRBD1 (5 bases). Germline CDR1 is LGHDT and CDR2 is YNNKEL (reference sequence). V lost 0 bases to trimming and J lost 7 bases, with 12 bases between them. The length of the CDR3 is 14 residues.

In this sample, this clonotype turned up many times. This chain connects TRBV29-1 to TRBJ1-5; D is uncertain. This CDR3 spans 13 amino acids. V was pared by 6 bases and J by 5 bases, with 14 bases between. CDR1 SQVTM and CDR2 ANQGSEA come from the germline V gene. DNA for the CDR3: TGCAGCGTGGGCGAGGCTGGGGATCAGCCCCAGCATTTT. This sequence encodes CSVGEAGDQPQHF.

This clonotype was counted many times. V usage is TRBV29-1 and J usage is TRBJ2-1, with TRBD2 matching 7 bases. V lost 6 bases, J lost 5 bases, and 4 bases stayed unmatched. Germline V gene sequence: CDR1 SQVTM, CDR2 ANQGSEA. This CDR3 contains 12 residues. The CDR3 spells CSVGTTDNEQFF. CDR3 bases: TGCAGCGTCGGGACTACAGACAATGAGCAGTTCTTC.

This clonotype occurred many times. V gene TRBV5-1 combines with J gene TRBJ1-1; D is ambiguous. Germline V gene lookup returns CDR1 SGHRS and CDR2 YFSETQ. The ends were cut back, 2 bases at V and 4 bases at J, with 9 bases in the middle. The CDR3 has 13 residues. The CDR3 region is CASSFPGSTEAFF. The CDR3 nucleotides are TGCGCCAGCAGCTTCCCCGGGAGCACTGAAGCTTTCTTT.

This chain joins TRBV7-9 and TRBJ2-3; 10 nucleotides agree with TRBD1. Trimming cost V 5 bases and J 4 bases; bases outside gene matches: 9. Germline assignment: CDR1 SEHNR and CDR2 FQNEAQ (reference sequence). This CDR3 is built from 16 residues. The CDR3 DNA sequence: TGTGCCAGCAGCCCGCCCGGGACAGGGGCGGCAGATACGCAGTATTTT. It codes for CASSPPGTGAADTQYF.

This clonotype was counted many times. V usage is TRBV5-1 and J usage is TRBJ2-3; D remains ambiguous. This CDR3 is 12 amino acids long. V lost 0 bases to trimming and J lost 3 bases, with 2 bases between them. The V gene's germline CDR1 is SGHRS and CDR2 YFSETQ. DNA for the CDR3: TGCGCCAGCAGCTTGGAGACAGATACGCAGTATTTT. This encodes CASSLETDTQYF.

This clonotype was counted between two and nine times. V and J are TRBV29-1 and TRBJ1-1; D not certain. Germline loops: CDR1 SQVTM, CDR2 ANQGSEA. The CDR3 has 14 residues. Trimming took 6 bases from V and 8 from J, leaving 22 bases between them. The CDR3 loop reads CSVGPRGFTIEAFF. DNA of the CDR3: TGCAGCGTGGGCCCCCGCGGGTTTACTATCGAAGCTTTCTTT.

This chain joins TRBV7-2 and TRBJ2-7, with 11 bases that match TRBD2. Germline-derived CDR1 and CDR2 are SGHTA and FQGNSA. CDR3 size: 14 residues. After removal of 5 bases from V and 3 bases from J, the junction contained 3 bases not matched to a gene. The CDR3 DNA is TGTGCCAGCAGCGCGACTAGCGGGAACTACGAGCAGTACTTC. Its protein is CASSATSGNYEQYF.

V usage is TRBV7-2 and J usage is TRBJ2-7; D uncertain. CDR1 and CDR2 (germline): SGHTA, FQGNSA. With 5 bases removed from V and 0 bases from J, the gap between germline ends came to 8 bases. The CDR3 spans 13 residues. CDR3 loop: CASSPHVSYEQYF. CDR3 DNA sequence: TGTGCCAGCAGCCCCCACGTCTCCTACGAGCAGTACTTC.

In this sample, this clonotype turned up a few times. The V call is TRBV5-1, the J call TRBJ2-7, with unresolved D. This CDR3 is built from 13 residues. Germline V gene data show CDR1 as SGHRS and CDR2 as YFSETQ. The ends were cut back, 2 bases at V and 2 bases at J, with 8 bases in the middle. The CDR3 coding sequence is TGCGCCAGCAGCTTAGACATTCCCTACGAGCAGTACTTC. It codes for CASSLDIPYEQYF.

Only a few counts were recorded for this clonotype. CDR3 coding DNA: TGTGCCAGCAGCTTAGTAGATGGAGCGGGAGCTGATTATGGCGGTTATACGCAGTATTTT. This encodes CASSLVDGAGADYGGYTQYF. This sequence joins TRBV11-1 and TRBJ2-3; 8 nucleotides agree with TRBD2. V was clipped by 1 base and J by 7 bases; unmatched bases: 22. The CDR3 covers 20 residues. Looked up from germline, CDR1 is SGHAT and CDR2 is FQDESV (reference sequence).

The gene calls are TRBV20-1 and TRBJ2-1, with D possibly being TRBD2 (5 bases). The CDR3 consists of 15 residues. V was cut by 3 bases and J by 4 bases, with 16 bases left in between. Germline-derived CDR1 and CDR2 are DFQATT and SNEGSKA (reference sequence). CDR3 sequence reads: CSASPPPGSYNEQFF. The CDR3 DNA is TGCAGTGCTAGTCCCCCACCTGGGAGTTACAATGAGCAGTTCTTC.

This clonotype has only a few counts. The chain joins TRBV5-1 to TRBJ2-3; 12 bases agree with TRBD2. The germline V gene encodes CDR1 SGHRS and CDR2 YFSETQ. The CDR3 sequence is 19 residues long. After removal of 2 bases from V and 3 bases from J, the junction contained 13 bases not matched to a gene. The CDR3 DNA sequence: TGCGCCAGCAGCTTTAGGACTAGCGGGACCCCGCGTCGGACAGATACGCAGTATTTT. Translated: CASSFRTSGTPRRTDTQYF.

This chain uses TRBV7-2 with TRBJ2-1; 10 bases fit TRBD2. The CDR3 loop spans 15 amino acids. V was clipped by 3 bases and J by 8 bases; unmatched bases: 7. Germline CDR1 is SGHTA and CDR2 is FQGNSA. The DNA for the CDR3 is TGTGCCAGCAGCTTGGAACTAGCGGGGCCCCATGAGCAGTTCTTC. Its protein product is CASSLELAGPHEQFF. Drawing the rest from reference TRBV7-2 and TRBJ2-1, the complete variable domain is GAGVSQSPSNKVTEKGKDVELRCDPISGHTALYWYRQSLGQGLEFLIYFQGNSAPDKSGLPSDRFSAERTGGSVSTLTIQRTQQEDSAVYLCASSLELAGPHEQFFGPGTRLTVL.

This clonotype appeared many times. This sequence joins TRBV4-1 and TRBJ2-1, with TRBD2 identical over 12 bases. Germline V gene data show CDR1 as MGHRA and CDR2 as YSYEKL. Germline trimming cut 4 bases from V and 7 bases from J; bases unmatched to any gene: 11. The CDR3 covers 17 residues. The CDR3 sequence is CASSRVPTSGSGNEQFF. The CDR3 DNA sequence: TGCGCCAGCAGCCGAGTACCGACTAGCGGGAGTGGGAATGAGCAGTTCTTC.

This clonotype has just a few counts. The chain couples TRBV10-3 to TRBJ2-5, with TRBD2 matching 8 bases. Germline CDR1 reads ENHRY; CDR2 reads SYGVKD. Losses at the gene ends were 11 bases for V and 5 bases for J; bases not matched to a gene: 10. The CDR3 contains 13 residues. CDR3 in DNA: TGTGCCGTCTCGGGGGGGGGCAAGGAGACCCAGTACTTC. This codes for CAVSGGGKETQYF.

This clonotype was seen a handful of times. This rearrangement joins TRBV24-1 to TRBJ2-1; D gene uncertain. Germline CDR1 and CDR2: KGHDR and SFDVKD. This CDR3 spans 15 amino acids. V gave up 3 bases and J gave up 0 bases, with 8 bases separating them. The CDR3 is CATSDPQSSYNEQFF. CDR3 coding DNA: TGTGCCACCAGTGATCCCCAGAGCTCCTACAATGAGCAGTTCTTC.

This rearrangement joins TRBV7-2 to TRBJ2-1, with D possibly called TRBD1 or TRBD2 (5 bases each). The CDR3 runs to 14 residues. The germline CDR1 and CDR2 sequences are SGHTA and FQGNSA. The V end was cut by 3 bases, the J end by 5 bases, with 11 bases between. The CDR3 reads CASSLGDPHNEQFF. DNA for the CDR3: TGTGCCAGCAGCTTGGGGGACCCTCACAATGAGCAGTTCTTC.

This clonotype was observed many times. This chain's CDR3 is CASSLDSNEQFF. CDR3 bases: TGTGCCAGCAGCTTAGACAGCAATGAGCAGTTCTTC. The genes are TRBV7-9 and TRBJ2-1; D unresolved. The CDR3 has 12 residues. Trimming took 1 base from V and 6 from J, leaving 4 bases between them. Germline V gene sequence: CDR1 SEHNR, CDR2 FQNEAQ (reference sequence).

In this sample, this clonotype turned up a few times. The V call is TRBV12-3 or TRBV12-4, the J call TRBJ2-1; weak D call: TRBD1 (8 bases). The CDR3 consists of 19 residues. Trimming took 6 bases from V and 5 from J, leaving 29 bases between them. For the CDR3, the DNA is TGTGCCAGCAGACACGAATTAGGAGAGACAGGGGCGGGGGACAATGAGCAGTTCTTC. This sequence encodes CASRHELGETGAGDNEQFF.

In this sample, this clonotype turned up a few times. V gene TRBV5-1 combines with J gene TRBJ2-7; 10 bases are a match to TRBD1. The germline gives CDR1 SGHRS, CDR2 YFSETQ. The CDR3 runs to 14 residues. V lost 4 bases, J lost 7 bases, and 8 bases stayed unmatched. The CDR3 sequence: CASSPWTGGQEQYF. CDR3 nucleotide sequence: TGCGCCAGCAGCCCATGGACAGGGGGGCAGGAGCAGTACTTC.

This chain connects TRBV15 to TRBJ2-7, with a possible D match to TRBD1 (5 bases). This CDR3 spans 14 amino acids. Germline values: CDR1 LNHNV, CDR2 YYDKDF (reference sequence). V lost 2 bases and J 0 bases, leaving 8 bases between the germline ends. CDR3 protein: CATSRRGSSYEQYF. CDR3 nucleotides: TGTGCCACCAGCAGAAGGGGATCCTCCTACGAGCAGTACTTC. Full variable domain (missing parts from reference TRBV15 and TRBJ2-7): DAMVIQNPRYQVTQFGKPVTLSCSQTLNHNVMYWYQQKSSQAPKLLFHYYDKDFNNEADTPDNFQSRRPNTSFCFLDIRSPGLGDTAMYLCATSRRGSSYEQYFGPGTRLTVT.

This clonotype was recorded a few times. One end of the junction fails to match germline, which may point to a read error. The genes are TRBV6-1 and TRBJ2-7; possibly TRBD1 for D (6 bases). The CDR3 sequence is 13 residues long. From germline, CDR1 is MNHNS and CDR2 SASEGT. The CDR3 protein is CATSTGPSYEQYF. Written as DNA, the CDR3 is TGTGCCACCAGTACAGGGCCCTCGTACGAGCAGTACTTC.

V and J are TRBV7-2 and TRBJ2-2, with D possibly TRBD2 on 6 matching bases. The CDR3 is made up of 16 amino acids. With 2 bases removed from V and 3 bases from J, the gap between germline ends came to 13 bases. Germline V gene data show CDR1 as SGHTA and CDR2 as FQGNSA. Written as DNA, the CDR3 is TGTGCCAGCAGCTTAAGGAGGGGAACGGACACCGGGGAGCTGTTTTTT. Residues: CASSLRRGTDTGELFF.

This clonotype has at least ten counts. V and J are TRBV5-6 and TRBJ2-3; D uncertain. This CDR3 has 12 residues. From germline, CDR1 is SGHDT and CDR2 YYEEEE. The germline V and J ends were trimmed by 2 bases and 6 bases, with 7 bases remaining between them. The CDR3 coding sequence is TGTGCCAGCAGCTTTGCAATGGATACGCAGTATTTT. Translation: CASSFAMDTQYF.

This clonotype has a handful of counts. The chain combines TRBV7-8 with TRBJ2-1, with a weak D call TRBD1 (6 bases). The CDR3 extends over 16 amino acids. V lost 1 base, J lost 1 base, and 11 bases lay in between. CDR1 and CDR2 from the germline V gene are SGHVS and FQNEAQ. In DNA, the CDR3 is TGTGCCAGCAGCTTAGTTGGGCAGGGGTCCTACAATGAGCAGTTCTTC. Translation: CASSLVGQGSYNEQFF. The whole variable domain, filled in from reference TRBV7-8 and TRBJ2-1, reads GAGVSQSPRYKVAKRGQDVALRCDPISGHVSLFWYQQALGQGPEFLTYFQNEAQLDKSGLPSDRFFAERPEGSVSTLKIQRTQQEDSAVYLCASSLVGQGSYNEQFFGPGTRLTVL.

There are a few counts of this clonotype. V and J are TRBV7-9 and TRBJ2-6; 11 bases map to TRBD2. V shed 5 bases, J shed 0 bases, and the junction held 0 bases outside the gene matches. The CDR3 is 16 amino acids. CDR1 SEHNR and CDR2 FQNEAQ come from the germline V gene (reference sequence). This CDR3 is CASSTSGSSGANVLTF. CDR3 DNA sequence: TGTGCCAGCAGCACTAGCGGGAGCTCTGGGGCCAACGTCCTGACTTTC.

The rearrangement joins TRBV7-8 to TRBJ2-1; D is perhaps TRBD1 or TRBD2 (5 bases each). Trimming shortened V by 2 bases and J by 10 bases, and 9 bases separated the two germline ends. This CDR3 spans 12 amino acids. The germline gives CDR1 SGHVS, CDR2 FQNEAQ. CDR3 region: CASSLLEGEQFF. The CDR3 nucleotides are TGTGCCAGCAGCTTACTAGAGGGGGAGCAGTTCTTC.

The CDR3 region has the DNA TGCGCCAGCAGCCAAGTAGCTACAGTGAACACTGAAGCTTTCTTT. Encoded protein: CASSQVATVNTEAFF. The chain links TRBV4-3 to TRBJ1-1; D not resolved. There are 15 residues in the CDR3. V gave up 1 base and J gave up 0 bases, with 9 bases separating them. Germline loops: CDR1 LGHNA, CDR2 YSLEER.

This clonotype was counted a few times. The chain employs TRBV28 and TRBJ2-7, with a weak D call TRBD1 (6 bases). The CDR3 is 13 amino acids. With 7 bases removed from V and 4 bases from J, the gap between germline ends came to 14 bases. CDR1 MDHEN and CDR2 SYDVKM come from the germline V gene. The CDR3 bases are TGTGCCAGCACCCCGGGACATTGGTACGAGCAGTACTTC. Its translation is CASTPGHWYEQYF.